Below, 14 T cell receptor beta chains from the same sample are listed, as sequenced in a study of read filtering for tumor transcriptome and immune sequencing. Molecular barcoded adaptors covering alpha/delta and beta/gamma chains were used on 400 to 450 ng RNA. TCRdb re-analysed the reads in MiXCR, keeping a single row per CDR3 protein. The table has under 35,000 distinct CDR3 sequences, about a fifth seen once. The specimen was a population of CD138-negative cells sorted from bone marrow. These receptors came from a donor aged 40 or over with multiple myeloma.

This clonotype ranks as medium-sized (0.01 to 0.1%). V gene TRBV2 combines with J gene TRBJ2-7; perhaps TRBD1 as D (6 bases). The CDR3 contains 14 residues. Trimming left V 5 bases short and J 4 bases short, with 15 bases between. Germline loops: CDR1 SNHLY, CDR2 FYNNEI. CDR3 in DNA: TGTGCCAGCAGTTCGGGACACACCGTTTACGAGCAGTACTTC. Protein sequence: CASSSGHTVYEQYF.

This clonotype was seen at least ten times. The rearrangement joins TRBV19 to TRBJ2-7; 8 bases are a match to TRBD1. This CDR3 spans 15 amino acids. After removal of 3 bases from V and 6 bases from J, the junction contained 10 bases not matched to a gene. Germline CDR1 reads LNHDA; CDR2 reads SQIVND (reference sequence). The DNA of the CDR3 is TGTGCCAGTAGTATTGCCGGGACAGGAATCTCCGAGCAGTACTTC. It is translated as CASSIAGTGISEQYF. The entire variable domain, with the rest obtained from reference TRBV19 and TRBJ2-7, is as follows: DGGITQSPKYLFRKEGQNVTLSCEQNLNHDAMYWYRQDPGQGLRLIYYSQIVNDFQKGDIAEGYSVSREKKESFPLTVTSAQKNPTAFYLCASSIAGTGISEQYFGPGTRLTVT.

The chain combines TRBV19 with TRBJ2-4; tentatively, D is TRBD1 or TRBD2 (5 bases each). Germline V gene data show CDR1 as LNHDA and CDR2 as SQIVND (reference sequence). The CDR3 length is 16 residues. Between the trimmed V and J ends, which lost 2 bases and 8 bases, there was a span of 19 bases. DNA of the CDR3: TGTGCCAGTAGTATATTAATCACCGGGACCAAGGACATTCAGTACTTC. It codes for CASSILITGTKDIQYF.

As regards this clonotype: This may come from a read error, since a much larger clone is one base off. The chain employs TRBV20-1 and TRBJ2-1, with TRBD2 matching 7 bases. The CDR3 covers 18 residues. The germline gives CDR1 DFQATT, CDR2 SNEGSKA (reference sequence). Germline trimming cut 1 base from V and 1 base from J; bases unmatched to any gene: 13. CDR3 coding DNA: TGCAGTGCTAGAGGTATATTTACGGGAGGTCTTTCCTACAATGAGCAGTTCTTC. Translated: CSARGIFTGGLSYNEQFF.

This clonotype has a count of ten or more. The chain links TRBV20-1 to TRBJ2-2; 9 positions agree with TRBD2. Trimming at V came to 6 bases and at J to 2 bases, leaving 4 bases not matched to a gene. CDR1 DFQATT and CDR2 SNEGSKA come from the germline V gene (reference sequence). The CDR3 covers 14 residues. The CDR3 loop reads CSALTSGNTGELFF. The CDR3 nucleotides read TGCAGTGCCCTGACTAGCGGTAACACCGGGGAGCTGTTTTTT.

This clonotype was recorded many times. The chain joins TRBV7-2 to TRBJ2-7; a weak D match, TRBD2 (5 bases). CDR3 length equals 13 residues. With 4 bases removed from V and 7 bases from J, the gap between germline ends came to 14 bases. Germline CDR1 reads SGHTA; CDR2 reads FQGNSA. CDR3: CASSSGVADEQYF. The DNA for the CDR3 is TGTGCCAGCAGCTCCGGGGTAGCTGATGAGCAGTACTTC. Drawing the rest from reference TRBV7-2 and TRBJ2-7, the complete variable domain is GAGVSQSPSNKVTEKGKDVELRCDPISGHTALYWYRQSLGQGLEFLIYFQGNSAPDKSGLPSDRFSAERTGGSVSTLTIQRTQQEDSAVYLCASSSGVADEQYFGPGTRLTVT.

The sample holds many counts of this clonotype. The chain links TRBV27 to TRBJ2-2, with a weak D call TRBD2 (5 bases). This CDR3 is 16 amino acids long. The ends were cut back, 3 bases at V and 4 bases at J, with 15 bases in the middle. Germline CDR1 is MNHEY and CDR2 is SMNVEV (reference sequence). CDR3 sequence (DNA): TGTGCCAGCAGTTTGAGGACTCCGCGAGGCACCGGGGAGCTGTTTTTT. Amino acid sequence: CASSLRTPRGTGELFF.

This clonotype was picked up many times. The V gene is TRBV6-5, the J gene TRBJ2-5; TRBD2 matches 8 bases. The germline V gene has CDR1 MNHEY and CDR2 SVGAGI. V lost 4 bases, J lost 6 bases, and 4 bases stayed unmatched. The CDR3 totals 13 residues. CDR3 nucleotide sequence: TGTGCCAGCAGTTGGACTAGCTCGCAGACCCAGTACTTC. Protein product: CASSWTSSQTQYF.

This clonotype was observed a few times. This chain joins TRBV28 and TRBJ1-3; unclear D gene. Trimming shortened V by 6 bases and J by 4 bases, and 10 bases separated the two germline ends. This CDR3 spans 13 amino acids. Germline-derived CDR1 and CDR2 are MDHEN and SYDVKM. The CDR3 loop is CASSPLSGNTIYF. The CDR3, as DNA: TGTGCCAGCAGCCCATTATCGGGAAACACCATATATTTT.

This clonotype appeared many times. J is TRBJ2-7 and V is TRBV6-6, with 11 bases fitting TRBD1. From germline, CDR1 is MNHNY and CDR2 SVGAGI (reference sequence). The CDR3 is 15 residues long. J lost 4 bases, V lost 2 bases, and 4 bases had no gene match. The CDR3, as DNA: TGTGCCAGCAGTTACGGCCGGGACAGGGGGTACGAGCAGTACTTC. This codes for CASSYGRDRGYEQYF.

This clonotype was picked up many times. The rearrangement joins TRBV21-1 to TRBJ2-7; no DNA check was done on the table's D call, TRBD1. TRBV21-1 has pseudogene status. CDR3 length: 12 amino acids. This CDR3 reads CASFPHVYEQYF. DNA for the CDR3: TGTGCCAGCTTCCCCCACGTCTACGAGCAGTACTTC.

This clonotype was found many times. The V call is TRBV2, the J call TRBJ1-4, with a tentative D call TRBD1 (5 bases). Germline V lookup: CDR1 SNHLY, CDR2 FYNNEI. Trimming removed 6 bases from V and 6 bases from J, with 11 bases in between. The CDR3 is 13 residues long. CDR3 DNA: TGTGCCAGCAGCGAGGACATGGATGAAAAACTGTTTTTT. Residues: CASSEDMDEKLFF.

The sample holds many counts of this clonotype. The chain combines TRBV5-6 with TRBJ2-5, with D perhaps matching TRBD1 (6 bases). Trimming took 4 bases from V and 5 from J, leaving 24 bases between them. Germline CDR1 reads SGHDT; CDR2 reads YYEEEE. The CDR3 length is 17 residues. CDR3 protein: CASSGNAPIRTAETQYF. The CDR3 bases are TGTGCCAGCAGCGGAAACGCGCCTATCAGGACAGCGGAGACCCAGTACTTC.

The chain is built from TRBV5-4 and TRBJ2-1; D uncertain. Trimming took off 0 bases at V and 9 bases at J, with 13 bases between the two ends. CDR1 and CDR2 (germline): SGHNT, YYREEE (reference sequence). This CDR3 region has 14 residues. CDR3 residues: CASSLVEPGPEQFF. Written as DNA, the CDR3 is TGTGCCAGCAGCTTGGTTGAGCCGGGTCCTGAGCAGTTCTTC.